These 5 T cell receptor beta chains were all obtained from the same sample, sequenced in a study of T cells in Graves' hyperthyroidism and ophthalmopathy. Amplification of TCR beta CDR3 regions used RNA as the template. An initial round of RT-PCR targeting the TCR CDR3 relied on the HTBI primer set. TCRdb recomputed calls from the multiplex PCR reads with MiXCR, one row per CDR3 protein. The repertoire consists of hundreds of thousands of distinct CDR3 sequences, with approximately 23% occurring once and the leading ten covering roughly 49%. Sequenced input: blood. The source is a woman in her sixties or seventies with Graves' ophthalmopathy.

The CDR3 DNA reads TGCAGTGCTAGATCCCTCACGGGACAGGGAGGACGGAATCAGCCCCAGCATTTT. Translated: CSARSLTGQGGRNQPQHF. The V call is TRBV20-1, the J call TRBJ1-5, with 9 bases aligning to TRBD1. Trimming cost V 2 bases and J 4 bases; bases outside gene matches: 15. Per the germline V gene, CDR1 is DFQATT and CDR2 is SNEGSKA (reference sequence). This CDR3 region has 18 residues.

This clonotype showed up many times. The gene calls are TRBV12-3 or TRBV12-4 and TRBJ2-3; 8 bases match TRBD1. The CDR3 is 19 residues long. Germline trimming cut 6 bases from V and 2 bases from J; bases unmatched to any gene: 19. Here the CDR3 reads CASSPTGQGFLLYTDTQYF. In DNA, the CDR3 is TGTGCCAGCAGCCCCACTGGACAGGGTTTCTTGCTCTACACAGATACGCAGTATTTT.

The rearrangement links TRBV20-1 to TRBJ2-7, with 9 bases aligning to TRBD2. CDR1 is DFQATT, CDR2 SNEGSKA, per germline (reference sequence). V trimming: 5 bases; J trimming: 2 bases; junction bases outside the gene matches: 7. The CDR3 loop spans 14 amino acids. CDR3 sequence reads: CSALSGRITYEQYF. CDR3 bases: TGCAGTGCTCTGAGCGGGAGGATTACCTACGAGCAGTACTTC.

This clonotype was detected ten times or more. The CDR3 region has the DNA TGTGCCAGCAGTGAGACCGGCGGGACTGAAAAACTGTTTTTT. Protein: CASSETGGTEKLFF. The V gene is TRBV6-1, the J gene TRBJ1-4; D is perhaps TRBD1 (5 bases). The V end lost 3 bases, the J end lost 7 bases, and 12 bases lay between the germline ends. The CDR3 is 14 amino acids. CDR1 is MNHNS and CDR2 is SASEGT in the germline V gene.

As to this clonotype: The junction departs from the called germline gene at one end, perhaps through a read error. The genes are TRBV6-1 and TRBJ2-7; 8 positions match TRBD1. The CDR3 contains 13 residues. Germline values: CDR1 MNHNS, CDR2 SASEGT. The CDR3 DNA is TGTGCCAGCGGTGAGGACAGGGCTTACGAGCAGTACTTC. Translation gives CASGEDRAYEQYF.